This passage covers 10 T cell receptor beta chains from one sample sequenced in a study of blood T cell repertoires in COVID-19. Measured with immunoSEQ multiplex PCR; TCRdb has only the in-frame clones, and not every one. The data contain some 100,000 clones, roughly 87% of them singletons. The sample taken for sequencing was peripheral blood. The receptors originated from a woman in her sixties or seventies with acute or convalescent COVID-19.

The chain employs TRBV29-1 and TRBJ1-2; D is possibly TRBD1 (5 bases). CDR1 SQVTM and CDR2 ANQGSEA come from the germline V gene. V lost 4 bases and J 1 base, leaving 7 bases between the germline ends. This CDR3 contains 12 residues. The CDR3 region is CSVGRGNYGYTF. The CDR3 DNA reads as TGCAGCGTTGGGAGGGGTAACTATGGCTACACCTTC.

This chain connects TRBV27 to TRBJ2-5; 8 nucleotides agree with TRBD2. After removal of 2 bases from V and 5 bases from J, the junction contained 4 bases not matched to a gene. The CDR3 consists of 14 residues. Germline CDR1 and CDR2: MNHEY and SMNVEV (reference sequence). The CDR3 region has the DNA TGTGCCAGCAGTTTAAGCGGGAGTGGGGAGACCCAGTACTTC. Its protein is CASSLSGSGETQYF.

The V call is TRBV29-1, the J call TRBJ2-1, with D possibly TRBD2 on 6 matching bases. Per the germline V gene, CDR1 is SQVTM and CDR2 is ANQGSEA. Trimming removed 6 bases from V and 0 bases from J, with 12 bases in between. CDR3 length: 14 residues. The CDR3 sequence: CSVTPGSSYNEQFF. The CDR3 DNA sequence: TGCAGCGTAACGCCCGGGAGCTCCTACAATGAGCAGTTCTTC.

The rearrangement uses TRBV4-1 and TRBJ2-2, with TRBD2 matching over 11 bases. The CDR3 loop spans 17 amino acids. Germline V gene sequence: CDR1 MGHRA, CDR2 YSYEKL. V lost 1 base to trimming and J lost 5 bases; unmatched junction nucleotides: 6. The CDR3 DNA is TGCGCCAGCAGCCAAGGACTAGCGGGATATTTGACCGGGGAGCTGTTTTTT. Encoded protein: CASSQGLAGYLTGELFF.

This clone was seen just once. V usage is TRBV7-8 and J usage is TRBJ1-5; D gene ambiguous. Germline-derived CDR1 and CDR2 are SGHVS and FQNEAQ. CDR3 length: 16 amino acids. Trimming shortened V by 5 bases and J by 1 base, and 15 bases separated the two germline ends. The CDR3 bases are TGTGCCAGCAGCCCGAGGGATCGCGGGAGCAATCAGCCCCAGCATTTT. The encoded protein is CASSPRDRGSNQPQHF.

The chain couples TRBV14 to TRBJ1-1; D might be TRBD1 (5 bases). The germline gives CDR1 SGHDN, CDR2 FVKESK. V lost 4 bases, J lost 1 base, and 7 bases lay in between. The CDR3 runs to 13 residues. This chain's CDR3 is CASSRTPNTEAFF. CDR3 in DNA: TGTGCCAGCAGCCGGACACCGAACACTGAAGCTTTCTTT.

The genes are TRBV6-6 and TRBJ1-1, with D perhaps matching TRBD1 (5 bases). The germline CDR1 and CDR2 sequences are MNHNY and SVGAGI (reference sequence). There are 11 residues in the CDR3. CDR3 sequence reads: CVVRALTEAFF. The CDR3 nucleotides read TGTGTCGTCAGGGCGCTCACTGAAGCTTTCTTT.

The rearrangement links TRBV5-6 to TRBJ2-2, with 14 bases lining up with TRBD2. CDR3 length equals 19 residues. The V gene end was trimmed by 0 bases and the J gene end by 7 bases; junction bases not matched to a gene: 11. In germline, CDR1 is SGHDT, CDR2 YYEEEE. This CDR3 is CASSLGGPGLAGDFGELFF. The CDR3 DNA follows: TGTGCCAGCAGCTTGGGAGGGCCGGGACTAGCGGGAGATTTCGGGGAGCTGTTTTTT. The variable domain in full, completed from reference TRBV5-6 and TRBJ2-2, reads DAGVTQSPTHLIKTRGQQVTLRCSPKSGHDTVSWYQQALGQGPQFIFQYYEEEERQRGNFPDRFSGHQFPNYSSELNVNALLLGDSALYLCASSLGGPGLAGDFGELFFGEGSRLTVL.

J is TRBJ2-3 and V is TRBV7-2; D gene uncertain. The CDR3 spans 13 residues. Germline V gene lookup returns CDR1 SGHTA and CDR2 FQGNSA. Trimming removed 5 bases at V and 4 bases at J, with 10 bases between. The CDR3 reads CASSLSGPDTQYF. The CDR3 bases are TGTGCCAGCAGCCTTAGTGGGCCAGATACGCAGTATTTT.

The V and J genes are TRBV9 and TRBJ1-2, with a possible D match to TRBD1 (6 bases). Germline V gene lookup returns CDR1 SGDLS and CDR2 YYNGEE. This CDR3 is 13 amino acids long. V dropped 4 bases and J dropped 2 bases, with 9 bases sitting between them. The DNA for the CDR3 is TGTGCCAGCAGCCCTGGACAGAACTATGGCTACACCTTC. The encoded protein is CASSPGQNYGYTF.